Below, one TCR beta chain is given with its context. The germline V gene encodes CDR1 SGDLS and CDR2 YYNGEE. CDR3 size: 12 residues. The ends were cut back, 6 bases at V and 5 bases at J, with 11 bases in the middle. The data derive from a study of blood T cell repertoires in COVID-19. Across 20 to 25 US areas, participants ranged in age from about 18 to 100 years. Membership in each cohort depended on participant-reported clinical history. Two consecutive negative NP/OP PCR tests, clearance, or resolved symptoms defined Cohort 3 recovery. Per the study methods: The assay estimated nucleated cells by amplifying reference gene primers. The method was immunoSEQ multiplex PCR; TCRdb's version includes in-frame clones alone and lacks a portion of them. V, J and clone size are those of that table, while D and trimming were read from the DNA. The data hold around 240,000 clones, with roughly 86% observed a single time.

Sequences were obtained from PBMCs or T cells enriched from blood (not recorded which). This clonotype was obtained from a woman between 45 and 60 years old who had recovered from COVID-19. This rearrangement joins TRBV9 to TRBJ1-2, with D possibly being TRBD1 (6 bases). The CDR3 DNA reads TGTGCCAGCAAGGACAGATTATATGGCTACACCTTC. Translation: CASKDRLYGYTF.